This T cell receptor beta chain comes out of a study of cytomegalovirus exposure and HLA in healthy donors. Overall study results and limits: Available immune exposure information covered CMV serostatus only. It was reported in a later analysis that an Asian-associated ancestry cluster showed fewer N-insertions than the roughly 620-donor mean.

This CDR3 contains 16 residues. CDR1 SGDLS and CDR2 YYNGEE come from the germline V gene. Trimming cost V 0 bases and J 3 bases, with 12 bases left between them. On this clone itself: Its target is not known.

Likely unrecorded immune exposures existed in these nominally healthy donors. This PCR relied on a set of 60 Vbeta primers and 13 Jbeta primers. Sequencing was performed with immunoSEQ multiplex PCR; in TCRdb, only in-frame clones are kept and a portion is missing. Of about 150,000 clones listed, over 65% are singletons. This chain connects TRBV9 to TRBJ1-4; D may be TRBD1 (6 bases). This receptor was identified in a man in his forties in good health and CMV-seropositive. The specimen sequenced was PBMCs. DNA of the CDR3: TGTGCCAGCAGCGTAGAAAAGGACAGATCTAATGAAAAACTGTTTTTT. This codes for CASSVEKDRSNEKLFF.